This passage covers 4 T cell receptor beta chains from one sample sequenced in a study of identical twins. TCRdb reanalysed the 5' RACE reads using MiXCR and keeps one entry per CDR3 protein. The sample shows hundreds of thousands of distinct CDR3 sequences, about 8% of them seen only once. This same sample was also taken into another study, of yellow fever vaccine responses in identical twins.

Source material: memory (CD45RO+) T cells sorted from blood. The receptor set was obtained from a young woman in good health.

This clonotype was seen at least ten times. The chain combines TRBV6-5 with TRBJ2-3; 13 positions match TRBD2. V lost 2 bases and J lost 0; bases outside the gene matches: 2. This CDR3 is built from 17 residues. Germline values: CDR1 MNHEY, CDR2 SVGAGI. The CDR3, as DNA: TGTGCCAGCAGTTACACTAGCGGGGGGGCTAGCACAGATACGCAGTATTTT. It encodes CASSYTSGGASTDTQYF.

The chain links TRBV11-2 to TRBJ2-2; possibly TRBD1 or TRBD2 for D (5 bases each). Germline assignment: CDR1 SGHAT and CDR2 FQNNGV. The CDR3 is 15 amino acids. Trimming removed 7 bases from V and 3 bases from J, with 15 bases in between. The CDR3 loop reads CASTLALGDTGELFF. The DNA of the CDR3 is TGTGCCAGCACCCTAGCACTGGGGGACACCGGGGAGCTGTTTTTT.

This clonotype was counted a few times. V usage is TRBV5-1 and J usage is TRBJ2-5; possibly TRBD2 for D (6 bases). The V end was cut by 4 bases, the J end by 5 bases, with 18 bases between. Germline V gene data show CDR1 as SGHRS and CDR2 as YFSETQ. The CDR3 totals 15 residues. Here the CDR3 reads CASSDGGGSGETQYF. CDR3 bases: TGCGCCAGCAGCGACGGGGGTGGGTCGGGTGAGACCCAGTACTTC. Full variable domain (missing parts from reference TRBV5-1 and TRBJ2-5): KAGVTQTPRYLIKTRGQQVTLSCSPISGHRSVSWYQQTPGQGLQFLFEYFSETQRNKGNFPGRFSGRQFSNSRSEMNVSTLELGDSALYLCASSDGGGSGETQYFGPGTRLLVL.

This clonotype was counted ten times or more. The genes are TRBV5-1 and TRBJ1-5; D not certain. Germline V gene lookup returns CDR1 SGHRS and CDR2 YFSETQ. This CDR3 contains 13 residues. V lost 2 bases, J lost 5 bases, and 8 bases lay in between. This CDR3 reads CASSLGPDQPQHF. CDR3 coding DNA: TGCGCCAGCAGCTTAGGGCCCGATCAGCCCCAGCATTTT.